The 27 T cell receptor beta chains listed next were all sequenced from one sample in a study of identical twins (dated by TCRdb to 2016 to 2017). Library creation used 5' RACE. TCRdb lists the instrument as Illumina HiSeq 2000. TCRdb trimmed the raw reads at Q25, called clones with MiXCR and kept productive beta chains. One record per CDR3 amino acid sequence lists the most common genes and DNA. The sample table holds 350,000 or so distinct CDR3 sequences, of which 9% to 15% were seen once. The top ten hold 6% to 9% of the sample. This same sample was also part of a study on yellow fever vaccine responses in identical twins.

Source material: CD8+ T cells sorted from blood. The receptors stem from a woman aged 18-29 years in good health.

This sequence joins TRBV20-1 and TRBJ2-7; 8 bases fit TRBD1. Germline loops: CDR1 DFQATT, CDR2 SNEGSKA (reference sequence). Unmatched junction bases numbered 3, after V lost 5 bases and J lost 0 bases. The CDR3 contains 13 residues. CDR3 nucleotides: TGCAGTGCTTGGGACAGGTCCTCCTACGAGCAGTACGTC. Protein product: CSAWDRSSYEQYV.

This rearrangement joins TRBV6-1 to TRBJ1-5; no clear D gene. Per the germline V gene, CDR1 is MNHNS and CDR2 is SASEGT. The CDR3 contains 15 residues. Trimming stripped 8 bases from V and 2 bases from J, with 16 bases between. Here the CDR3 reads CASFPEVWRNQPQHF. CDR3 sequence (DNA): TGTGCCAGCTTCCCTGAGGTTTGGCGCAATCAGCCCCAGCATTTT.

There are many counts of this clonotype. J is TRBJ1-6 and V is TRBV4-1, with 9 bases aligning to TRBD1. The CDR3 loop spans 19 amino acids. After removal of 0 bases from V and 9 bases from J, the junction contained 15 bases not matched to a gene. From germline, CDR1 is MGHRA and CDR2 YSYEKL. The CDR3 DNA sequence: TGCGCCAGCAGCCAAGATTATCCTGGGGACAGGGCCCGGGGTTCACCCCTCCACTTT. Protein: CASSQDYPGDRARGSPLHF.

This chain connects TRBV20-1 to TRBJ2-2; D may correspond to TRBD1 or TRBD2 (7 bases each). The CDR3 spans 15 residues. Between the trimmed V and J ends, which lost 5 bases and 5 bases, there was a span of 18 bases. CDR1 and CDR2 (germline): DFQATT, SNEGSKA (reference sequence). The DNA of the CDR3 is TGCAGTGCTGAGGGAGGGGGCGGAGGGACCGGGGAGCTGTTTTTT. It is translated as CSAEGGGGGTGELFF.

This clonotype was counted many times. This chain connects TRBV12-3 or TRBV12-4 to TRBJ2-3; D possibly corresponds to TRBD1 (6 bases). This CDR3 region has 15 residues. Trimming removed 5 bases from V and 6 bases from J, with 18 bases in between. In nucleotides, the CDR3 is TGTGCCAGCAGTCCGGACAGTCTTGGTCGGGATACGCAGTATTTT. Amino acid sequence: CASSPDSLGRDTQYF.

V gene TRBV5-6 combines with J gene TRBJ2-1; D is uncertain. V lost 3 bases and J lost 7, with 14 bases in between. Germline V gene sequence: CDR1 SGHDT, CDR2 YYEEEE. The CDR3 has 14 amino acids. The CDR3 spells CASSSTDNRNEQFF. The CDR3 DNA follows: TGTGCCAGCAGCTCGACCGACAACCGTAATGAGCAGTTCTTC.

V and J are TRBV29-1 and TRBJ2-6, with D tentatively TRBD1 (5 bases). CDR3 length equals 18 residues. Germline-derived CDR1 and CDR2 are SQVTM and ANQGSEA. Trimming cost V 1 base and J 0 bases, with 16 bases left between them. The CDR3 reads CSVEGTSGRGSGANVLTF. The CDR3 DNA is TGCAGCGTTGAAGGGACCTCCGGAAGGGGCTCTGGGGCCAACGTCCTGACTTTC.

The gene calls are TRBV10-3 and TRBJ2-1; possibly TRBD1 or TRBD2 for D (5 bases each). The CDR3 has 13 residues. Trimming removed 5 bases at V and 5 bases at J, with 10 bases between. Germline V lookup: CDR1 ENHRY, CDR2 SYGVKD. The CDR3, as DNA: TGTGCCATCAGTTGGGACGCCCACAATGAGCAGTTCTTC. This sequence encodes CAISWDAHNEQFF.

The table lists this clonotype with a few counts. The CDR3 protein is CASSLLSGASYNEQFF. In DNA form, the CDR3 reads TGCGCCAGCAGCTTGTTGAGCGGGGCATCCTACAATGAGCAGTTCTTC. The chain carries TRBV5-1 and TRBJ2-1, with TRBD2 matching 7 bases. With 1 base clipped from V and 1 base from J, the junction kept 5 bases outside the gene matches. This CDR3 contains 16 residues. Germline-derived CDR1 and CDR2 are SGHRS and YFSETQ. The whole variable domain, remainder taken from reference TRBV5-1 and TRBJ2-1, is KAGVTQTPRYLIKTRGQQVTLSCSPISGHRSVSWYQQTPGQGLQFLFEYFSETQRNKGNFPGRFSGRQFSNSRSEMNVSTLELGDSALYLCASSLLSGASYNEQFFGPGTRLTVL.

This clonotype has more than one count but fewer than ten. The CDR3 DNA is TGTGCCAGCAGTTCCGGGACAGACGAGCAGTACGTC. It yields the protein CASSSGTDEQYV. J is TRBJ2-7 and V is TRBV12-3 or TRBV12-4; 7 bases are a match to TRBD1. Germline trimming cut 4 bases from V and 5 bases from J; bases unmatched to any gene: 2. The CDR3 consists of 12 residues.

This chain connects TRBV29-1 to TRBJ2-7; a weak D match, TRBD2 (6 bases). This CDR3 has 16 residues. The ends were cut back, 0 bases at V and 0 bases at J, with 15 bases in the middle. Germline lookup yields CDR1 SQVTM and CDR2 ANQGSEA. The chain's CDR3 is CSVEDQGVAASYEQYF. The CDR3 region has the DNA TGCAGCGTTGAAGATCAAGGAGTAGCGGCCTCCTACGAGCAGTACTTC.

The chain joins TRBV12-3 or TRBV12-4 to TRBJ2-2, with 11 bases that match TRBD2. V shed 6 bases, J shed 6 bases, and the junction held 12 bases outside the gene matches. The CDR3 totals 17 residues. The CDR3 loop reads CASSYPGLAGYSGELFF. CDR3 DNA sequence: TGTGCCAGCAGCTACCCCGGACTAGCGGGTTACTCCGGGGAGCTGTTTTTT.

This chain links TRBV15 with TRBJ2-3, with 9 bases identical to TRBD1. Germline CDR1 reads LNHNV; CDR2 reads YYDKDF (reference sequence). With 1 base clipped from V and 5 bases from J, the junction kept 4 bases outside the gene matches. The CDR3 covers 15 residues. Written as DNA, the CDR3 is TGTGCCACCAGCAGAGCACAGGGGGCCAAAGATACGCAGTATTTT. Translating it yields CATSRAQGAKDTQYF.

This clonotype has only a few counts. The genes are TRBV3-1 and TRBJ2-2; 7 bases fit TRBD2. There are 15 residues in the CDR3. Losses at the gene ends were 5 bases for V and 6 bases for J; bases not matched to a gene: 9. The germline V gene encodes CDR1 LGHDT and CDR2 YNNKEL (reference sequence). CDR3 residues: CASSGPGRWSGELFF. DNA for the CDR3: TGTGCCAGCAGCGGACCCGGGAGGTGGTCCGGGGAGCTGTTTTTT.

The CDR3 DNA reads TGCGCCAGCAGCCCCACGTGGGACGACAGGGGCTACAATGAGCAGTTCTTC. Its protein product is CASSPTWDDRGYNEQFF. V usage is TRBV5-1 and J usage is TRBJ2-1; 8 bases match TRBD1. J gave up 3 bases and V 4 bases, and 12 bases lay outside the gene matches. Germline-derived CDR1 and CDR2 are SGHRS and YFSETQ. The CDR3 length is 17 residues.

The chain carries TRBV5-1 and TRBJ2-7, with 8 bases aligning to TRBD1. V was clipped by 0 bases and J by 0 bases; unmatched bases: 14. Germline V lookup: CDR1 SGHRS, CDR2 YFSETQ. The length of the CDR3 is 19 residues. The CDR3, as DNA: TGCGCCAGCAGCTTGGTCCCTTATTCCGGACAGGGTTCCTCCTACGAGCAGTACTTC. Protein sequence: CASSLVPYSGQGSSYEQYF.

The chain employs TRBV20-1 and TRBJ2-3; 10 bases are shared with TRBD2. CDR1 DFQATT and CDR2 SNEGSKA come from the germline V gene (reference sequence). The V segment lost 3 bases and the J segment 2 bases; nucleotides outside the gene matches: 2. CDR3 length equals 14 residues. The CDR3 bases are TGCAGTGCTAGTAGCGGGGGGCACACAGATACGCAGTATTTT. It translates to CSASSGGHTDTQYF.

This clonotype has a count of ten or more. This chain joins TRBV2 and TRBJ2-1; possibly TRBD2 for D (6 bases). Germline V lookup: CDR1 SNHLY, CDR2 FYNNEI. Trimming left V 3 bases short and J 1 base short, with 10 bases between. This CDR3 spans 15 amino acids. The CDR3 nucleotides read TGTGCCAGCAGTGACTGGCGGGGTTCCTACAATGAGCAGTTCTTC. Its protein product is CASSDWRGSYNEQFF.

The chain has TRBV27 and TRBJ1-1; D is possibly TRBD1 (5 bases). The CDR3 extends over 13 amino acids. V was trimmed by 10 bases and J by 5 bases, leaving 17 bases between them. Germline CDR1 reads MNHEY; CDR2 reads SMNVEV (reference sequence). CDR3 sequence: CATRDRLKTEAFF. The CDR3 DNA sequence: TGTGCCACCCGGGACCGGCTTAAAACTGAAGCTTTCTTT.

This chain uses TRBV6-4 with TRBJ1-5; 8 bases are shared with TRBD1. Germline CDR1 is MRHNA and CDR2 is SNTAGT. The junction had 8 bases not matched to a gene; V was cut back by 6 bases and J by 7 bases. The CDR3 length is 14 residues. The CDR3 nucleotides read TGTGCCAGCAGACAAGACAGGGGCGGGCAGCCCCAGCATTTT. Encoded protein: CASRQDRGGQPQHF.

This clonotype was recorded at least ten times. The rearrangement joins TRBV18 to TRBJ2-7; 7 nucleotides align to TRBD2. Germline trimming cut 4 bases from V and 3 bases from J; bases unmatched to any gene: 0. Per the germline V gene, CDR1 is KGHSH and CDR2 is LQKENI. The length of the CDR3 is 12 residues. CDR3 coding DNA: TGTGCCAGCTCACGGGACTACTACGAGCAGTACTTC. Translated, it gives CASSRDYYEQYF.

The genes are TRBV6-2 or TRBV6-3 and TRBJ2-7, with D uncertain. The V gene lost 2 bases and the J gene lost 4 bases, with 9 bases spanning the gap. This CDR3 is 13 amino acids long. CDR1 is MNHEY and CDR2 is SVGEGT in the germline V gene. CDR3 bases: TGTGCCAGCAGTTACGGTGACTGGTACGAGCAGTACGTC. This codes for CASSYGDWYEQYV.

The chain combines TRBV29-1 with TRBJ2-2; D gene unclear. Trimming left V 4 bases short and J 4 bases short, with 7 bases between. Germline-derived CDR1 and CDR2 are SQVTM and ANQGSEA. CDR3 length: 12 residues. DNA of the CDR3: TGCAGCGTTGGAGGTCCCACCGGGGAGCTGTTTTTT. Amino acid sequence: CSVGGPTGELFF.

The chain couples TRBV3-1 to TRBJ2-7; D gene unclear. The V and J ends lost 0 bases and 4 bases respectively, with 10 bases between them. Germline lookup yields CDR1 LGHDT and CDR2 YNNKEL (reference sequence). This CDR3 has 14 amino acids. The CDR3 coding sequence is TGTGCCAGCAGCCAAGATTGGCCAACTTACGAGCAGTACGTC. Translated: CASSQDWPTYEQYV.

V gene TRBV5-1 combines with J gene TRBJ2-4, with TRBD2 identical over 12 bases. The CDR3 is made up of 19 amino acids. The ends lost 3 bases at V and 0 bases at J; junction bases unmatched: 10. Germline V gives CDR1 SGHRS, CDR2 YFSETQ. CDR3 sequence reads: CASSSTGTSGPLAKNIQYF. The CDR3 DNA follows: TGCGCCAGCAGCTCAACCGGGACTAGCGGGCCATTAGCCAAAAACATTCAGTACTTC.

There are many counts of this clonotype. An end of the junction does not agree with germline; a read error may underlie this. The V call is TRBV7-9, the J call TRBJ1-1; no clear D gene. There are 13 residues in the CDR3. Germline CDR1 reads SEHNR; CDR2 reads FQNEAQ (reference sequence). The CDR3 here is CASSLPWEGSSFF. CDR3 nucleotide sequence: TGTGCCAGCAGCTTACCATGGGAGGGTTCGAGCTTTTTT.

This clonotype was counted between two and nine times. The rearrangement uses TRBV10-3 and TRBJ2-4; D gene unclear. Germline assignment: CDR1 ENHRY and CDR2 SYGVKD. CDR3 size: 14 residues. V was pared by 3 bases and J by 5 bases, with 11 bases between. CDR3 residues: CAISDPPGQNIQYF. CDR3 in DNA: TGTGCCATCAGTGATCCTCCCGGCCAAAACATTCAGTACTTC.